A single sample gave rise to the 14 T cell receptor beta chains below, sequenced in a study of blood T cell repertoires in COVID-19. Using immunoSEQ multiplex PCR, the repertoire was profiled, and TCRdb retains in-frame clones only, with some absent. The sample records around 500,000 clones, approximately 91% being singletons. Sequencing was done on a sample of PBMCs or T cells enriched from blood (not recorded which). These receptor sequences come from a woman aged 60-70 years who had recovered from COVID-19.

The chain joins TRBV6-5 to TRBJ1-2; unclear D gene. CDR1 is MNHEY and CDR2 is SVGAGI in the germline V gene. V was pared by 0 bases and J by 4 bases, with 15 bases between. The CDR3 spans 16 residues. CDR3 loop: CASSYSPPLRGYGYTF. The CDR3 coding sequence is TGTGCCAGCAGTTACTCCCCCCCTCTCCGGGGCTATGGCTACACCTTC.

J is TRBJ2-1 and V is TRBV12-1; TRBD2 reflects the table's D call only, with no check against the DNA. TRBV12-1 represents a pseudogene. The CDR3 is 15 residues long. The DNA of the CDR3 is TGTGCCAGCACCCCCTTTGACCGGGACTTCAATGAGCAGTTCTTC. Encoded protein: CASTPFDRDFNEQFF.

As regards this clone: The identical CDR3 is also encoded by other nucleotide sequences in the sample. The rearrangement uses TRBV9 and TRBJ2-3; 8 positions agree with TRBD1. CDR1 and CDR2 (germline): SGDLS, YYNGEE. This CDR3 contains 15 residues. The ends lost 4 bases at V and 0 bases at J; junction bases unmatched: 4. The DNA for the CDR3 is TGTGCCAGCAGCTTCGGACAGGGAAGCACAGATACGCAGTATTTT. Translation: CASSFGQGSTDTQYF.

The chain joins TRBV2 to TRBJ1-5; 8 nucleotides agree with TRBD1. J was trimmed by 4 bases and V by 6 bases; bases with no gene match: 5. The germline CDR1 and CDR2 sequences are SNHLY and FYNNEI. The CDR3 is made up of 14 amino acids. The CDR3 is CASRTQGGNQPQHF. The CDR3 coding sequence is TGTGCCAGCAGGACACAGGGGGGAAATCAGCCCCAGCATTTT.

The chain uses TRBV2 and TRBJ2-7, with unresolved D. Trimming took off 2 bases at V and 5 bases at J, with 7 bases between the two ends. Germline-derived CDR1 and CDR2 are SNHLY and FYNNEI. The CDR3 runs 12 residues. The chain's CDR3 is CASSELADEQYF. As DNA, the CDR3 is TGTGCCAGCAGTGAATTGGCGGACGAGCAGTACTTC.

The chain uses TRBV2 and TRBJ1-1; the match to TRBD1 covers 8 bases. Germline V gene data show CDR1 as SNHLY and CDR2 as FYNNEI. CDR3 length: 13 residues. Trimming took 6 bases from V and 1 from J; bases not matched to a gene: 1. CDR3 residues: CASRTGANTEAFF. The DNA of the CDR3 is TGTGCCAGCAGGACAGGGGCGAACACTGAAGCTTTCTTT.

This chain connects TRBV5-1 to TRBJ2-3; D is ambiguous. Germline V gene data show CDR1 as SGHRS and CDR2 as YFSETQ. CDR3 length equals 13 residues. V lost 5 bases and J lost 0, with 7 bases in between. CDR3 in DNA: TGCGCCAGCAGATCAACTAGCACAGATACGCAGTATTTT. This encodes CASRSTSTDTQYF. Combining the CDR3 with reference TRBV5-1 and TRBJ2-3 gives the whole variable domain KAGVTQTPRYLIKTRGQQVTLSCSPISGHRSVSWYQQTPGQGLQFLFEYFSETQRNKGNFPGRFSGRQFSNSRSEMNVSTLELGDSALYLCASRSTSTDTQYFGPGTRLTVL.

This chain uses TRBV7-9 with TRBJ1-2, with 8 bases fitting TRBD1. Trimming cost V 1 base and J 5 bases; bases outside gene matches: 9. The V gene's germline CDR1 is SEHNR and CDR2 FQNEAQ (reference sequence). This CDR3 contains 16 residues. The chain's CDR3 is CASSLGGGQGVYGYTF. For the CDR3, the DNA is TGTGCCAGCAGCTTAGGAGGCGGACAGGGAGTGTATGGCTACACCTTC.

V gene TRBV30 combines with J gene TRBJ2-6; a possible D gene is TRBD1 (5 bases). CDR3 length: 17 residues. Germline V gene lookup returns CDR1 GTSNPN and CDR2 SVGIG (reference sequence). V lost 1 base to trimming and J lost 0 bases, with 13 bases between them. CDR3 DNA: TGTGCCTGGAGTGCCAGGGTATTTAGCTCTGGGGCCAACGTCCTGACTTTC. Residues: CAWSARVFSSGANVLTF.

As to this clone: Other DNA sequences in the sample encode the same CDR3. The V and J genes are TRBV18 and TRBJ1-2, with D perhaps matching TRBD1 (5 bases). The CDR3 consists of 14 residues. V lost 2 bases and J lost 2, with 9 bases in between. In germline, CDR1 is KGHSH, CDR2 LQKENI. The CDR3 bases are TGTGCCAGCTCACCAGACCGGGGGAACTATGGCTACACCTTC. Protein product: CASSPDRGNYGYTF.

This clone has a single count. The chain has TRBV11-2 and TRBJ2-2; D unclear. V gave up 0 bases and J gave up 3 bases, with 5 bases separating them. Germline values: CDR1 SGHAT, CDR2 FQNNGV. The CDR3 is 14 residues long. CDR3 DNA sequence: TGTGCCAGCAGCTTAGACCGGTACACCGGGGAGCTGTTTTTT. Amino acid sequence: CASSLDRYTGELFF.

This clone showed up just a few times. This chain connects TRBV12-3 or TRBV12-4 to TRBJ1-1; TRBD1 agrees at 7 bases. The J segment lost 10 bases and the V segment lost 11 bases, leaving 10 bases of the junction unmatched. The CDR3 sequence is 11 residues long. The CDR3 protein is CAGRRKGAAFF. The CDR3 region has the DNA TGTGCCGGCCGGCGGAAGGGGGCAGCTTTCTTT.

This clone was seen just once. At the DNA level, this CDR3 is encoded by other sequences in the same sample as well. J is TRBJ2-5 and V is TRBV18; no definite D call. Germline loops: CDR1 KGHSH, CDR2 LQKENI. The germline V and J ends were trimmed by 3 bases and 2 bases, with 4 bases remaining between them. The CDR3 totals 12 residues. CDR3 DNA sequence: TGTGCCAGCTCACCTTTACAAGAGACCCAGTACTTC. It codes for CASSPLQETQYF.

CDR3 DNA: TGTGCCAGCAGCTATGTTTTTGTAGGGGGCAAGGTCAATGAGCAGTTCTTC. This translates into CASSYVFVGGKVNEQFF. This rearrangement joins TRBV7-8 to TRBJ2-1, with 7 bases fitting TRBD1. Losses at the gene ends were 4 bases for V and 6 bases for J; bases not matched to a gene: 15. The germline V gene has CDR1 SGHVS and CDR2 FQNEAQ. CDR3 length equals 17 residues.